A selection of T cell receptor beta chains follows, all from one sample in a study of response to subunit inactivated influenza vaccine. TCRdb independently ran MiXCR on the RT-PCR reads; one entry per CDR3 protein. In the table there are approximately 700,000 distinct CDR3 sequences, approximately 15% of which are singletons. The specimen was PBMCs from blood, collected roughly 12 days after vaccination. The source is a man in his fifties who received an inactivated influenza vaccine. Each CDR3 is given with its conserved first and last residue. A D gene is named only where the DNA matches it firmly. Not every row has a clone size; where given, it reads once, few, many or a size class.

CDR3 protein: CSARDELAGGIGSYNEQFF
CDR3 DNA: TGCAGTGCTAGAGATGAACTAGCGGGTGGTATTGGTTCCTACAATGAGCAGTTCTTC
D gene: TRBD2
J gene: TRBJ2-1
V gene: TRBV20-1
clone size: NA

CDR3 protein: CASSQPYTDTQYF
CDR3 DNA: TGTGCCAGCAGCCAACCTTACACAGATACGCAGTATTTT
D gene: NA
J gene: TRBJ2-3
V gene: TRBV3-1
clone size: NA

CDR3 protein: CASTKEAPLTYEQYF
CDR3 DNA: TGTGCCTCCACCAAAGAGGCCCCTTTGACCTACGAGCAGTACTTC
D gene: NA
J gene: TRBJ2-7
V gene: TRBV3-1
clone size: NA

CDR3 protein: CASSQDPGGLYEQYF
CDR3 DNA: TGTGCCAGCAGCCAAGACCCAGGGGGCTTGTACGAGCAGTACTTC
D gene: TRBD1
J gene: TRBJ2-7
V gene: TRBV4-2
clone size: few

CDR3 protein: CASSLAHGQGADTQYF
CDR3 DNA: TGTGCCAGCAGCTTAGCGCATGGACAGGGGGCAGATACGCAGTATTTT
D gene: TRBD1
J gene: TRBJ2-3
V gene: TRBV7-6
clone size: many

CDR3 protein: CASSPQARNEQFF
CDR3 DNA: TGTGCCAGCAGCCCGCAAGCGCGCAATGAGCAGTTCTTC
D gene: NA
J gene: TRBJ2-1
V gene: TRBV7-9
clone size: NA

CDR3 protein: CATRLAATDTQYF
CDR3 DNA: TGTGCCACCAGACTAGCTGCGACAGATACGCAGTATTTT
D gene: TRBD2
J gene: TRBJ2-3
V gene: TRBV6-2/TRBV6-3
clone size: few

CDR3 protein: CASSLYTSSYNEQFF
CDR3 DNA: TGCGCCAGCAGCTTGTATACTAGCTCCTACAATGAGCAGTTCTTC
D gene: NA
J gene: TRBJ2-1
V gene: TRBV5-1
clone size: NA

CDR3 protein: CASSYSTSWFYNEQFF
CDR3 DNA: TGTGCCAGCAGTTACTCGACTAGCTGGTTCTACAATGAGCAGTTCTTC
D gene: TRBD2
J gene: TRBJ2-1
V gene: TRBV6-2/TRBV6-3
clone size: few

CDR3 protein: CASSRSRESNQPQNF
CDR3 DNA: TGTGCCAGCAGTCGATCCAGGGAGAGCAATCAGCCCCAGAATTTT
D gene: NA
J gene: TRBJ1-5
V gene: TRBV27
clone size: NA

CDR3 protein: CASSVGRPETQYF
CDR3 DNA: TGTGCCAGCAGTGTGGGGCGGCCAGAGACCCAGTACTTC
D gene: NA
J gene: TRBJ2-5
V gene: TRBV12-3/TRBV12-4
clone size: NA

CDR3 protein: CASSQSVVSGANVLTF
CDR3 DNA: TGTGCCAGCAGCCAGAGCGTGGTCTCTGGGGCCAACGTCCTGACTTTC
D gene: NA
J gene: TRBJ2-6
V gene: TRBV7-8
clone size: NA

CDR3 protein: CSAIDSPNTEAFF
CDR3 DNA: TGCAGTGCTATAGACAGCCCGAACACTGAAGCTTTCTTT
D gene: NA
J gene: TRBJ1-1
V gene: TRBV20-1
clone size: few

CDR3 protein: CASSARGTSYEKLFF
CDR3 DNA: TGTGCCAGTAGTGCCAGGGGAACTTCCTATGAAAAACTGTTTTTT
D gene: NA
J gene: TRBJ1-4
V gene: TRBV19
clone size: NA

CDR3 protein: CSVSTRGSPQETQYF
CDR3 DNA: TGCAGCGTTTCGACTAGAGGGTCCCCCCAAGAGACCCAGTACTTC
D gene: NA
J gene: TRBJ2-5
V gene: TRBV29-1
clone size: NA

CDR3 protein: CASSYTSGTGNYEQYF
CDR3 DNA: TGTGCCAGTAGTTACACCTCCGGGACAGGGAACTACGAGCAGTACTTC
D gene: TRBD1
J gene: TRBJ2-7
V gene: TRBV19
clone size: many

CDR3 protein: CASSLDSNSYNEQFF
CDR3 DNA: TGTGCCAGCAGCTTGGACAGTAACTCCTACAATGAGCAGTTCTTC
D gene: NA
J gene: TRBJ2-1
V gene: TRBV5-6
clone size: NA

CDR3 protein: CAWSVGGTVGDTQYF
CDR3 DNA: TGTGCCTGGAGTGTAGGCGGGACGGTAGGAGATACGCAGTATTTT
D gene: NA
J gene: TRBJ2-3
V gene: TRBV30
clone size: few

CDR3 protein: CSARPLAGGTYEQYF
CDR3 DNA: TGCAGTGCTAGACCCCTAGCGGGGGGAACCTACGAGCAGTACTTC
D gene: TRBD2
J gene: TRBJ2-7
V gene: TRBV20-1
clone size: few

CDR3 protein: CASSTPGPVYEQYF
CDR3 DNA: TGTGCCAGCTCAACTCCGGGACCGGTTTACGAGCAGTACTTC
D gene: NA
J gene: TRBJ2-7
V gene: TRBV18
clone size: NA

CDR3 protein: CASSLEHSGGAQDTQYF
CDR3 DNA: TGCGCCAGCAGCTTGGAACATAGCGGGGGGGCACAAGATACGCAGTATTTT
D gene: TRBD2
J gene: TRBJ2-3
V gene: TRBV5-1
clone size: few

CDR3 protein: CASSFKGAYSGGSSYNEQFF
CDR3 DNA: TGTGCCAGCAGTTTCAAAGGGGCTTATAGCGGGGGGAGCTCCTACAATGAGCAGTTCTTC
D gene: TRBD2
J gene: TRBJ2-1
V gene: TRBV11-1
clone size: NA

CDR3 protein: CASSQDGRGVETQYF
CDR3 DNA: TGTGCCAGCAGCCAAGATGGTCGGGGGGTCGAGACCCAGTACTTC
D gene: TRBD2
J gene: TRBJ2-5
V gene: TRBV4-2
clone size: NA

CDR3 protein: CSALGQMTYNEQFF
CDR3 DNA: TGCAGTGCTTTGGGACAGATGACCTACAATGAGCAGTTCTTC
D gene: TRBD1
J gene: TRBJ2-1
V gene: TRBV20-1
clone size: NA

CDR3 protein: CASSPGEDTEAFF
CDR3 DNA: TGTGCCAGCAGCCCGGGAGAAGACACTGAAGCTTTCTTT
D gene: NA
J gene: TRBJ1-1
V gene: TRBV5-4
clone size: NA

CDR3 protein: CASSLEPGTDTQYF
CDR3 DNA: TGTGCCAGCAGCCTCGAGCCAGGCACAGATACGCAGTATTTT
D gene: NA
J gene: TRBJ2-3
V gene: TRBV5-6
clone size: few

CDR3 protein: CASTKTGGNEQFF
CDR3 DNA: TGTGCCAGCACCAAAACAGGTGGCAATGAGCAGTTCTTC
D gene: NA
J gene: TRBJ2-1
V gene: TRBV6-2/TRBV6-3
clone size: NA

CDR3 protein: CASSPTSASSYNEQFF
CDR3 DNA: TGTGCCAGCAGCCCCACTAGCGCTAGCTCCTACAATGAGCAGTTCTTC
D gene: TRBD2
J gene: TRBJ2-1
V gene: TRBV6-2/TRBV6-3
clone size: NA

CDR3 protein: CSARGVTSGRTDTQYF
CDR3 DNA: TGCAGTGCTAGAGGGGTGACTAGCGGGCGGACAGATACGCAGTATTTT
D gene: TRBD2
J gene: TRBJ2-3
V gene: TRBV20-1
clone size: few